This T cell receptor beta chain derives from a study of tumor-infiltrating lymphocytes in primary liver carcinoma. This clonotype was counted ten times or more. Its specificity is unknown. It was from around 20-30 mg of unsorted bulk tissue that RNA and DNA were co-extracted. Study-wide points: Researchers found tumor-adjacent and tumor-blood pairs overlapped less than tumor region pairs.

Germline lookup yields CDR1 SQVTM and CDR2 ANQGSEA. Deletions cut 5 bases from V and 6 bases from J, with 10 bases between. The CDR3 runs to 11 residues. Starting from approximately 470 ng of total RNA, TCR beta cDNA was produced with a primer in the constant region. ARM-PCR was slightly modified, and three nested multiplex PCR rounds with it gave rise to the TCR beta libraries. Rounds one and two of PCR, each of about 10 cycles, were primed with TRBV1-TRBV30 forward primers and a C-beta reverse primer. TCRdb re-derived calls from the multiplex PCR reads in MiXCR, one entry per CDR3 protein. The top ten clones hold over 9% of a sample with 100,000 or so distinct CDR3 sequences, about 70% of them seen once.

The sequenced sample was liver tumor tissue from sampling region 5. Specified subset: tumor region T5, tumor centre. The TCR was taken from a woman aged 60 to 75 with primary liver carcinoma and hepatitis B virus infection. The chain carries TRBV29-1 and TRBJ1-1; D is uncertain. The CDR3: CSVRVGSEAFF. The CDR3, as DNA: TGCAGCGTTCGTGTGGGCTCTGAAGCTTTCTTT.